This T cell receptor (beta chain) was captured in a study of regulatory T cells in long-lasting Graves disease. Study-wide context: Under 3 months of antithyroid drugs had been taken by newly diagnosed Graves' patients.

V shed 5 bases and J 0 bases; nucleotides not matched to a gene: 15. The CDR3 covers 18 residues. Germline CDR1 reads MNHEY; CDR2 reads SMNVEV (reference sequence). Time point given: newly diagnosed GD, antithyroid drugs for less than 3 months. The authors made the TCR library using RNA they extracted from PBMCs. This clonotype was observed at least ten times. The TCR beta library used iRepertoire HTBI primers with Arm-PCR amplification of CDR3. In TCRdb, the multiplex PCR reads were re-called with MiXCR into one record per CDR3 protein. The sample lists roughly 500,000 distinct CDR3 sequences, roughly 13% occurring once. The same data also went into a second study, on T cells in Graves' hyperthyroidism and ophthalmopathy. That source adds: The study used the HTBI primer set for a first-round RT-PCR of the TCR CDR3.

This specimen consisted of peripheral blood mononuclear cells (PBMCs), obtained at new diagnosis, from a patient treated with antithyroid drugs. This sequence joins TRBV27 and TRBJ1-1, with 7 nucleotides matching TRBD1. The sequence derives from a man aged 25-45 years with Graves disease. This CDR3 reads CASSSLQGSVSMNTEAFF. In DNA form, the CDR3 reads TGTGCCAGCAGTAGCTTACAGGGGTCTGTTAGTATGAACACTGAAGCTTTCTTT.